Here is one T cell receptor (beta chain) with its context. No cognate antigen has been identified for it. No qualities accompany the bases; no much larger clone lies one base away. The sample comes from a study of radiotherapy plus CTLA-4 blockade in lung cancer (dated by TCRdb to the late 2010s). Concerning the study at large: Objective responses were observed in 18% of enrolled patients, and disease control was achieved in less than 35%. Summary of the overall study and its limitations: After treatment with radiotherapy and ipilimumab, TCR clones that came from tumors expanded in the peripheral blood. Increased serum interferon-beta after radiation, together with early dynamic changes in blood T cell clones, were reported to be the strongest predictors of response.

V loses 6 bases at its end and J loses 2 bases; junction bases beyond the gene matches: 4. Including the terminal cysteine and phenylalanine, the CDR3 comprises 14 residues. The retained sequence is limited to the CDR3, 42 bases, with the frame set at the first base. The germline V gene sets CDR1 to WSHSY and CDR2 to SAAADI. Library method: the immunoSEQ multiplex PCR assay. This immuneACCESS table, as held by TCRdb, lists in-frame sequences with V and J called but not all clones. Of the missing ones, under half trace to an unresolved V gene in checked studies; the others have no known cause. Within this sample are fewer than 50,000 clones, with approximately 86% of them counted one time only. Jointly, the top ten make up 22% of the sample. The study evaluated CTLA-4 blockade (ipilimumab) given together with focal radiation therapy in patients who had chemo-refractory metastatic non-small-cell lung cancer.

The receptor was derived from a human donor with non-small cell lung cancer whose response to radiotherapy plus ipilimumab could not be evaluated. Recombination linked TRBV10-2 to TRBJ1-2, with 9 junctional bases fitting TRBD1. The sequences come from peripheral blood, collected from a patient treated with radiotherapy plus ipilimumab. The CDR3 sequence is CASRTGGTNYGYTF. Read as DNA, the sequence is TGCGCCAGCAGGACAGGGGGGACGAACTATGGCTACACCTTC.